This TCR beta chain is from a study of radiation and T cells in renal cell carcinoma. As for time point: blood 2 weeks post-SBRT. Indicated treatment: 15 Gy SBRT to primary tumor, nephrectomy 4 weeks later. The patient's renal cell carcinoma had clear cell pathology. Concerning this clone itself: Its matching antigen is unknown.

Whole-study findings and limits: Top tumor clonotypes rose in blood 2 weeks post-radiation, then contracted. Baseline intratumoral clonotype presence is unknown without pretreatment biopsies.

Method: immunoSEQ multiplex PCR; TCRdb's copy keeps in-frame clones and lacks some. The sample shows some 60,000 clones, roughly 79% of them seen only once. Germline V gene sequence: CDR1 SGHTA, CDR2 FQGNSA. There are 14 residues in the CDR3. J gave up 5 bases and V 1 base, and 4 bases lay outside the gene matches. The receptor was isolated from a man aged 55-75 years with renal cell carcinoma. This chain uses TRBV7-2 with TRBJ2-7, with TRBD1 matching 8 bases. The specimen comprised blood, sampled from a patient whose treatment included radiotherapy and nephrectomy. The CDR3 protein is CASSLVQGVNEQYV. CDR3 DNA sequence: TGTGCCAGCAGCTTAGTACAGGGGGTTAACGAGCAGTACGTC.